The 13 T cell receptor beta chains listed next were all sequenced from one sample in a study of blood T cell repertoires in COVID-19. Sequencing was performed with immunoSEQ multiplex PCR; in TCRdb, only in-frame clones are kept and a portion is missing. The sample has around 400,000 clones, roughly four fifths seen once. Sequencing was done on a sample of PBMCs or T cells enriched from blood (not recorded which). These receptors were taken from a woman between 50 and 59 years old who had recovered from COVID-19.

J is TRBJ1-5 and V is TRBV4-2; D not certain. V shed 1 base and J shed 2 bases, with 12 bases lying between them. The CDR3 is made up of 16 amino acids. Germline CDR1 and CDR2: LGHNA and YNFKEQ. CDR3 DNA: TGTGCCAGCAGCCAAGGAGGCGGAACGGGCAATCAGCCCCAGCATTTT. Its protein is CASSQGGGTGNQPQHF.

The chain carries TRBV4-1 and TRBJ1-2, with 9 bases aligning to TRBD1. The CDR3 contains 15 residues. Germline-derived CDR1 and CDR2 are MGHRA and YSYEKL. The J segment lost 7 bases and the V segment lost 0 bases, leaving 6 bases of the junction unmatched. The CDR3: CASSQEVQGAAGYTF. The CDR3 region has the DNA TGCGCCAGCAGCCAAGAGGTACAGGGGGCTGCTGGCTACACCTTC.

The chain carries TRBV5-4 and TRBJ1-2, with D perhaps matching TRBD1 (5 bases). The CDR3 runs 15 residues. The V end lost 4 bases, the J end lost 4 bases, and 17 bases lay between the germline ends. Per the germline V gene, CDR1 is SGHNT and CDR2 is YYREEE (reference sequence). The CDR3 loop is CASSVGAGPLYGYTF. CDR3 coding DNA: TGTGCCAGCAGCGTGGGAGCAGGGCCCCTCTATGGCTACACCTTC.

The chain is built from TRBV28 and TRBJ1-2; D is possibly TRBD1 (5 bases). Germline V lookup: CDR1 MDHEN, CDR2 SYDVKM. Deletions cut 5 bases from V and 3 bases from J, with 16 bases between. The CDR3 length is 15 residues. The CDR3 nucleotides read TGTGCCAGCAGTAGTGGAGGGGCTGGCGACTATGGCTACACCTTC. Amino acids: CASSSGGAGDYGYTF.

This clone was detected only once. V is TRBV9 and J is TRBJ2-3, with 9 positions matching TRBD2. CDR1 and CDR2 from the germline V gene are SGDLS and YYNGEE. The CDR3 runs to 16 residues. J gave up 3 bases and V 6 bases, and 11 bases lay outside the gene matches. CDR3 sequence reads: CASNGRSGGITDTQYF. The CDR3 DNA reads TGTGCCAGCAACGGCAGGAGCGGGGGGATAACAGATACGCAGTATTTT. Looking up the rest from reference TRBV9 and TRBJ2-3 gives the full variable domain: DSGVTQTPKHLITATGQRVTLRCSPRSGDLSVYWYQQSLDQGLQFLIQYYNGEERAKGNILERFSAQQFPDLHSELNLSSLELGDSALYFCASNGRSGGITDTQYFGPGTRLTVL.

This clone was recorded only once. The chain joins TRBV5-6 to TRBJ2-7; 9 bases align to TRBD2. This CDR3 has 17 residues. J was trimmed by 0 bases and V by 0 bases; bases with no gene match: 7. Germline V gives CDR1 SGHDT, CDR2 YYEEEE. CDR3 nucleotides: TGTGCCAGCAGCTTGGAGGTAGCGGGAGCAACCTCCTACGAGCAGTACTTC. Amino acid sequence: CASSLEVAGATSYEQYF.

This chain connects TRBV7-7 to TRBJ2-1; TRBD1 agrees at 11 bases. This CDR3 spans 14 amino acids. The V gene end was trimmed by 5 bases and the J gene end by 6 bases; junction bases not matched to a gene: 3. CDR1 is SSHAT and CDR2 is FNYEAQ in the germline V gene (reference sequence). The DNA for the CDR3 is TGTGCCAGCAGCACGGGACAGGGGGTCAATGAGCAGTTCTTC. This translates into CASSTGQGVNEQFF.

The chain has TRBV6-1 and TRBJ1-6; possible D gene TRBD1, 6 bases. Per the germline V gene, CDR1 is MNHNS and CDR2 is SASEGT. The CDR3 length is 14 residues. V dropped 9 bases and J dropped 7 bases, with 16 bases sitting between them. DNA for the CDR3: TGTGCCAGTACTCAGGGGAATGGGAATTCACCCCTCCACTTT. Protein: CASTQGNGNSPLHF.

The genes are TRBV3-1 (or the pseudogene TRBV3-2) and TRBJ1-1, with a weak D call TRBD1 (5 bases). Germline assignment: CDR1 LGHDT and CDR2 YNNKEL (reference sequence). Trimming removed 3 bases from V and 9 bases from J, with 11 bases in between. This CDR3 spans 12 amino acids. As DNA, the CDR3 is TGTGCCAGCAGCCATGACAGTCGGAAAGCTTTCTTT. It yields the protein CASSHDSRKAFF.

This clone was seen just once. The chain links TRBV7-9 to TRBJ1-2; D not certain. The CDR3 consists of 13 residues. CDR1 SEHNR and CDR2 FQNEAQ come from the germline V gene (reference sequence). The V and J ends lost 5 bases and 6 bases respectively, with 13 bases between them. The CDR3 DNA is TGTGCCAGCAGCCCCCTCAACTCGGATGGCTACACCTTC. Amino acids: CASSPLNSDGYTF.

The chain's CDR3 is CASSLTGSVTDTQYF. The CDR3, as DNA: TGCGCCAGCAGCTTAACAGGGTCCGTGACAGATACGCAGTATTTT. This chain connects TRBV5-1 to TRBJ2-3; D possibly corresponds to TRBD1 (6 bases). This CDR3 contains 15 residues. Trimming took off 2 bases at V and 3 bases at J, with 13 bases between the two ends. Germline lookup yields CDR1 SGHRS and CDR2 YFSETQ.

The gene calls are TRBV28 and TRBJ2-1; TRBD1 is a possible D gene (6 bases). Germline CDR1 is MDHEN and CDR2 is SYDVKM. The ends were cut back, 5 bases at V and 6 bases at J, with 14 bases in the middle. This CDR3 has 14 residues. CDR3 DNA sequence: TGTGCCAGCAGTGCGCCGGGACAAACCAATGAGCAGTTCTTC. Protein product: CASSAPGQTNEQFF.

The rearrangement links TRBV2 to TRBJ1-1; D possibly corresponds to TRBD1 (6 bases). With 0 bases removed from V and 6 bases from J, the gap between germline ends came to 17 bases. Germline V gene data show CDR1 as SNHLY and CDR2 as FYNNEI. CDR3 length equals 16 residues. The CDR3 DNA reads as TGTGCCAGCAGTGAAGCGCTGGTATTCAGGGGTTCTGAAGCTTTCTTT. This translates into CASSEALVFRGSEAFF.